A selection of T cell receptor beta chains follows, all from one sample in a study of cytomegalovirus exposure and HLA in healthy donors. Here immunoSEQ multiplex PCR was the method, and the copy in TCRdb shows in-frame clones only, minus some. The sample records over 150,000 clones, roughly 80% being singletons. Source material: PBMCs. Receptor source: a woman aged 30 to 39 in good health and CMV-seropositive. Each CDR3 is given with its conserved first and last residue. The order of the fields is clone size, J gene, D gene, V gene, CDR3 protein. The D gene is left open where the match is weak. Clone size appears in some rows only: once, few, many, or a class for an expanded clone.

abundance: -; j_gene: TRBJ2-2; d_gene: -; v_gene: TRBV5-8; CDR3aa: CASSLLRTGELFF
abundance: -; j_gene: TRBJ1-5; d_gene: -; v_gene: TRBV10-3; CDR3aa: CAILRQVPNQPQHF
abundance: -; j_gene: TRBJ2-5; d_gene: -; v_gene: TRBV5-5; CDR3aa: CASSTDSQETQYF
abundance: once; j_gene: TRBJ2-3; d_gene: TRBD2; v_gene: TRBV9; CDR3aa: CASSVGRGGSDTQYF
abundance: -; j_gene: TRBJ1-4; d_gene: -; v_gene: TRBV30; CDR3aa: CAWSAATNEKLFF
abundance: -; j_gene: TRBJ2-5; d_gene: TRBD2; v_gene: TRBV5-4; CDR3aa: CASRFEAGAGEQYF
abundance: -; j_gene: TRBJ2-1; d_gene: -; v_gene: TRBV4-2; CDR3aa: CASSQAEGSSYNEQFF
abundance: -; j_gene: TRBJ2-2; d_gene: TRBD2; v_gene: TRBV4-1; CDR3aa: CASSQGVSGGGNTGELFF
abundance: -; j_gene: TRBJ1-2; d_gene: -; v_gene: TRBV7-8; CDR3aa: CASSPGQPYGYTF
abundance: -; j_gene: TRBJ2-7; d_gene: -; v_gene: TRBV5-5; CDR3aa: CASSLATGRIEQYF
abundance: -; j_gene: TRBJ2-1; d_gene: -; v_gene: TRBV7-3; CDR3aa: CASSLIYNGEQFF
abundance: -; j_gene: TRBJ1-3; d_gene: -; v_gene: TRBV4-2; CDR3aa: CASSFSYDGGPSGNTIYF
abundance: -; j_gene: TRBJ2-7; d_gene: TRBD1; v_gene: TRBV7-9; CDR3aa: CSSSWGTGPSYEQYF
abundance: -; j_gene: TRBJ2-7; d_gene: -; v_gene: TRBV27; CDR3aa: CASSSYRTYEQYF
abundance: -; j_gene: TRBJ2-5; d_gene: TRBD2; v_gene: TRBV5-4; CDR3aa: CASSPAGGIETQYF
abundance: -; j_gene: TRBJ2-5; d_gene: TRBD2; v_gene: TRBV7-8; CDR3aa: CASSRSGAEETQYF
abundance: -; j_gene: TRBJ1-2; d_gene: TRBD1; v_gene: TRBV28; CDR3aa: CASSLTRQGGYGYTF
abundance: -; j_gene: TRBJ1-4; d_gene: -; v_gene: TRBV7-6; CDR3aa: CASSFQANEKLFF
abundance: -; j_gene: TRBJ2-3; d_gene: -; v_gene: TRBV9; CDR3aa: CASSVRPTPSVSTDTQYF
abundance: once; j_gene: TRBJ1-1; d_gene: -; v_gene: TRBV29-1; CDR3aa: CSVGPVNTEAFF
abundance: -; j_gene: TRBJ2-5; d_gene: -; v_gene: TRBV15; CDR3aa: CATRDRGGQRGETQYF
abundance: few; j_gene: TRBJ2-7; d_gene: TRBD1; v_gene: TRBV7-9; CDR3aa: CSSSLDRAHEQYF
abundance: -; j_gene: TRBJ1-1; d_gene: TRBD1; v_gene: TRBV7-2; CDR3aa: CASSVDRGVFAFF
abundance: -; j_gene: TRBJ2-3; d_gene: -; v_gene: TRBV9; CDR3aa: CASSVDWGGDTQYF
abundance: -; j_gene: TRBJ2-7; d_gene: TRBD1; v_gene: TRBV5-4; CDR3aa: CASSQNMRRGGRTYEQYF
abundance: -; j_gene: TRBJ1-6; d_gene: TRBD1; v_gene: TRBV7-2; CDR3aa: CASSFGQGGSPLHF
abundance: -; j_gene: TRBJ2-7; d_gene: -; v_gene: TRBV6-6; CDR3aa: CASSYLVAEYEQYF
abundance: many; j_gene: TRBJ2-3; d_gene: -; v_gene: TRBV4-3; CDR3aa: CASSQDRRADTQYF
abundance: once; j_gene: TRBJ1-5; d_gene: TRBD1; v_gene: TRBV29-1; CDR3aa: CSVGQGTEPQHF
abundance: -; j_gene: TRBJ2-7; d_gene: -; v_gene: TRBV20-1; CDR3aa: CSAYRDYEQYF
abundance: -; j_gene: TRBJ2-7; d_gene: TRBD2; v_gene: TRBV7-8; CDR3aa: CASSRLAASYEQYF
abundance: -; j_gene: TRBJ2-7; d_gene: -; v_gene: TRBV2; CDR3aa: CASSADIYEQYF